This T cell receptor beta chain derives from a study of T cell responses to AZD1222 COVID-19 vaccine. About the research overall: Second doses were pooled across both intervals (about 4 or about 12 weeks). Study results and caveats: Of the AZD1222 recipients, only 5 to 7 were seropositive at baseline. Repertoires were collected only later (after the peak T cell response had occurred). Donors, mostly white British, included more females; clonal diversity was possibly underestimated.

Details on this clone: Its antigen is unknown.

This CDR3 contains 13 residues. Trimming removed 4 bases at V and 5 bases at J, with 11 bases between. From germline, CDR1 is SEHNR and CDR2 FQNEAQ (reference sequence). Produced via immunoSEQ multiplex PCR; TCRdb's table is partial and in-frame only. This sample carries some 150,000 clones, 90% to 95% of them seen once, and the ten largest clones take over 0.95%. The material sequenced was peripheral blood, taken on day 0 of AZD1222 vaccination. The chain employs TRBV7-9 and TRBJ1-1; the D gene is possibly TRBD1 (6 bases). This sequence originates from an adult in good health. In DNA, the CDR3 is TGTGCCAGCAGCTCCCAGGGGAGGACTGAAGCTTTCTTT. It encodes CASSSQGRTEAFF.